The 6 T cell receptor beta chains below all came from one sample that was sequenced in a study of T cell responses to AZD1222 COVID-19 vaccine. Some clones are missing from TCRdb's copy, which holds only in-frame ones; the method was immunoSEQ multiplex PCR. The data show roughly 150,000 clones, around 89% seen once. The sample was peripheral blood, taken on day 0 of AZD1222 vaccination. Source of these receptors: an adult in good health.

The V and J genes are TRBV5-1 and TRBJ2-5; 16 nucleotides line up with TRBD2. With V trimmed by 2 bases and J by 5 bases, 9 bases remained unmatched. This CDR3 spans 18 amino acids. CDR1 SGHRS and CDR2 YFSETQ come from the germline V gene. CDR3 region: CASSFGTSGRAGGETQYF. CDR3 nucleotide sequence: TGCGCCAGCAGCTTTGGGACTAGCGGGAGGGCCGGAGGGGAGACCCAGTACTTC.

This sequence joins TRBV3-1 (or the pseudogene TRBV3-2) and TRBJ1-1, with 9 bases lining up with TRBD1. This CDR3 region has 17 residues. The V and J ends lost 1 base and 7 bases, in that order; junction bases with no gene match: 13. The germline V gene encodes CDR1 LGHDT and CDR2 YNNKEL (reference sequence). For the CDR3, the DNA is TGTGCCAGCAGCCAAGGATACAGGACAGGGGAGCGAATTGAAGCTTTCTTT. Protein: CASSQGYRTGERIEAFF.

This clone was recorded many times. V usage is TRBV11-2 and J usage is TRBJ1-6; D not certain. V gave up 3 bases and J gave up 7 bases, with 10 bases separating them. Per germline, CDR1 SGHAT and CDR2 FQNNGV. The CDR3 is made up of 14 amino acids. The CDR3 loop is CASSFGSTNSPLHF. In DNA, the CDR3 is TGTGCCAGCAGCTTCGGCTCTACGAATTCACCCCTCCACTTT.

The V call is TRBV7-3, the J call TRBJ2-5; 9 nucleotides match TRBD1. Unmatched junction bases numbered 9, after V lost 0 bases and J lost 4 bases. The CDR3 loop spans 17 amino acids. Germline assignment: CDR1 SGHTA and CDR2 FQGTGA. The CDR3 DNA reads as TGTGCCAGCAGCTTAACCCGCCCGGGACAGGGATCAGAGACCCAGTACTTC. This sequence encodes CASSLTRPGQGSETQYF. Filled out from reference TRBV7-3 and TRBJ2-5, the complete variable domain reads GAGVSQTPSNKVTEKGKYVELRCDPISGHTALYWYRQSLGQGPEFLIYFQGTGAADDSGLPNDRFFAVRPEGSVSTLKIQRTERGDSAVYLCASSLTRPGQGSETQYFGPGTRLLVL.

For the CDR3, the DNA is TGTGCCAGCAGCACTAGCGGGTCCTTCCTCTCGCAGTACTTC. Protein product: CASSTSGSFLSQYF. The chain has TRBV7-9 and TRBJ2-7; 9 bases map to TRBD2. The CDR3 contains 14 residues. Germline V gives CDR1 SEHNR, CDR2 FQNEAQ (reference sequence). V trimming: 5 bases; J trimming: 9 bases; junction bases outside the gene matches: 11.

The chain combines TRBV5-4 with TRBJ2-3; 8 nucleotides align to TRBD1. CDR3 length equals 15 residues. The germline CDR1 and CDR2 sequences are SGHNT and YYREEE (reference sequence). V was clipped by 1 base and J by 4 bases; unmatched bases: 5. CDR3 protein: CASSLTGGRPDTQYF. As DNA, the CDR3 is TGTGCCAGCAGCTTGACAGGGGGTCGTCCAGATACGCAGTATTTT.